The source of this T cell receptor (beta chain) is a study of cytomegalovirus exposure and HLA in healthy donors. General study points: In vitro testing confirmed a few CMV-associated chains as specific for CMV antigens.

Primers included in the PCR were 60 Vbeta and 13 Jbeta primers. Per the authors' pipeline: In a later analysis, of 84 million or so unique beta chains, 9 million to 11 million appeared in at least two donors. Generated by immunoSEQ multiplex PCR, the TCRdb table keeps only in-frame clones and is missing some. That table gives V, J and clone size, and the DNA gave D and trimming. The sample lists about 110,000 clones; over 70% were seen once. Regarding this clone: The antigen is not known.

Sequenced material: PBMCs. The clonotype comes from a male donor in good health and CMV-seronegative.

DNA of the CDR3: TGTGCCAGCAGCGTAGACGGGGGGGGGACAGGGGGTTACGAGCAGTACTTC. This translates into CASSVDGGGTGGYEQYF. The chain joins TRBV9 to TRBJ2-7, with 11 bases fitting TRBD1. The CDR3 is 17 residues long. V lost 0 bases and J lost 4; bases outside the gene matches: 9. Germline V gene lookup returns CDR1 SGDLS and CDR2 YYNGEE.